A selection of T cell receptor beta chains follows, all from one sample in a study of shared clonotypes between healthy human individuals. TCRdb keeps only in-frame clones here, not all; method: immunoSEQ multiplex PCR. Of roughly 590,000 clones listed, over 95% were seen once; the top ten hold approximately 0.1%. Sample: naive CD8+ T cells sorted from blood. The source of these receptors is a woman in her twenties or thirties in good health. Each CDR3 is given with its conserved first and last residue. A D gene is named only where the DNA matches it firmly. Clone size is shown for a subset of rows, as once, few, many or a class of expanded clone.

j_call: TRBJ2-7
clone_size: -
v_call: TRBV27
d_call: -
cdr3_length: 13
cdr3_nt: TGTGCCAGCAGTTTATCGGGGAGGTACGAGCAGTACTTC
cdr3_aa: CASSLSGRYEQYF

j_call: TRBJ1-1
clone_size: -
v_call: TRBV9
d_call: -
cdr3_length: 15
cdr3_nt: TGTGCCAGCAGCCCCTTTAATGGGGGGAACACTGAAGCTTTCTTT
cdr3_aa: CASSPFNGGNTEAFF

j_call: TRBJ2-1
clone_size: once
v_call: TRBV27
d_call: TRBD2
cdr3_length: 16
cdr3_nt: TGTGCCAGCACCACACCGACTAGCGGGAAGAACAATGAGCAGTTCTTC
cdr3_aa: CASTTPTSGKNNEQFF

j_call: TRBJ2-7
clone_size: -
v_call: TRBV28
d_call: TRBD1
cdr3_length: 18
cdr3_nt: TGTGCCAGCAGTTTTATCGCCATCGGGACAGGCAGCCTATATGGGCAGTACTTC
cdr3_aa: CASSFIAIGTGSLYGQYF

j_call: TRBJ1-5
clone_size: -
v_call: TRBV15
d_call: TRBD1
cdr3_length: 17
cdr3_nt: TGTGCCACCAGCAGAGAATCCTGGGACAGGGCAGGGCAGCCCCAGCATTTT
cdr3_aa: CATSRESWDRAGQPQHF

j_call: TRBJ1-2
clone_size: -
v_call: TRBV5-1
d_call: -
cdr3_length: 21
cdr3_nt: TGCGCCAGCAGCTTGGGGGCCCTCGGGTTGGGTTACACCCTGGTAGAATATGGCTACACCTTC
cdr3_aa: CASSLGALGLGYTLVEYGYTF

j_call: TRBJ2-3
clone_size: -
v_call: TRBV27
d_call: -
cdr3_length: 16
cdr3_nt: TGTGCCAGCAGCCCCGGGGACGCATTGAGGCCAGATACGCAGTATTTT
cdr3_aa: CASSPGDALRPDTQYF

j_call: TRBJ1-6
clone_size: -
v_call: TRBV28
d_call: TRBD1
cdr3_length: 16
cdr3_nt: TGTGCCAGCAGTCCCCGTGACAGGGAAGGCAATTCACCCCTCCACTTT
cdr3_aa: CASSPRDREGNSPLHF

j_call: TRBJ1-1
clone_size: -
v_call: TRBV7-9
d_call: -
cdr3_length: 13
cdr3_nt: TGTGCCAGCAGCTTAGACCAGGGCGCTGAAGCTTTCTTT
cdr3_aa: CASSLDQGAEAFF

j_call: TRBJ2-5
clone_size: -
v_call: TRBV5-1
d_call: TRBD2
cdr3_length: 18
cdr3_nt: TGCGCCAGCAGCTTGGCACTAGCGGGAGGGTCTGAGTTGGAGACCCAGTACTTC
cdr3_aa: CASSLALAGGSELETQYF

j_call: TRBJ2-1
clone_size: -
v_call: TRBV6-5
d_call: -
cdr3_length: 16
cdr3_nt: TGTGCCAGCAGTTTAATCCGCCGGGCCTCCTACAATGAGCAGTTCTTC
cdr3_aa: CASSLIRRASYNEQFF

j_call: TRBJ1-1
clone_size: -
v_call: TRBV5-6
d_call: -
cdr3_length: 14
cdr3_nt: TGTGCCAGCAGCTTGGGTTGGGTGAACACTGAAGCTTTCTTT
cdr3_aa: CASSLGWVNTEAFF

j_call: TRBJ2-7
clone_size: -
v_call: TRBV5-6
d_call: TRBD1
cdr3_length: 15
cdr3_nt: TGTGCCAGCAGCTTGGGGACAGGGGACTTCTACGAGCAGTACTTC
cdr3_aa: CASSLGTGDFYEQYF

j_call: TRBJ2-1
clone_size: -
v_call: TRBV4-1
d_call: -
cdr3_length: 12
cdr3_nt: TGCGCCAGCAGCCCCACTGGGAGTGAGCAGTTCTTC
cdr3_aa: CASSPTGSEQFF

j_call: TRBJ2-2
clone_size: -
v_call: TRBV18
d_call: -
cdr3_length: 13
cdr3_nt: TGTGCCAGCTCACCTACGGGGGCCAGGGAGCTGTTTTTT
cdr3_aa: CASSPTGARELFF

j_call: TRBJ2-7
clone_size: -
v_call: TRBV19
d_call: TRBD1
cdr3_length: 14
cdr3_nt: TGTGCCAGTAGTCCGGACAGGGGGGGCTACGAGCAGTACTTC
cdr3_aa: CASSPDRGGYEQYF

j_call: TRBJ2-1
clone_size: -
v_call: TRBV11-3
d_call: -
cdr3_length: 13
cdr3_nt: TGTGCCAGCAGCTCCTGGGCCGCGGGGGAGCAGTTCTTC
cdr3_aa: CASSSWAAGEQFF

j_call: TRBJ1-5
clone_size: -
v_call: TRBV5-8
d_call: -
cdr3_length: 15
cdr3_nt: TGTGCCAGCAGCTTAACCACAGGAAGCAATCAGCCCCAGCATTTT
cdr3_aa: CASSLTTGSNQPQHF